The rows below give T cell receptor beta chains drawn from one sample of a study of T-cell memory formation after mild COVID-19. Each CDR3 protein gets one entry after TCRdb re-called the 5' RACE reads with MiXCR. The data contain about 390,000 distinct CDR3 sequences, more than 15% of them seen just once; the ten biggest clones take up about a fifth. The source material was PBMCs or a T cell subset sorted from them (not recorded which). These receptors originate from a man aged 18-30 years who had mild COVID-19 (a few samples of this study predate the infection). Cell type and time point are not known. Both conserved end residues are part of each CDR3. A D gene is named only where the DNA matches it firmly. Size values are once, few and many counts, or a class for expanded clones, and some rows have none.

cdr3_nt cdr3_aa j_call v_call clone_size d_call cdr3_length
TGTGCCAGCAGCTTGCTCGGACAGAACACTGAAGCTTTCTTT CASSLLGQNTEAFF TRBJ1-1 TRBV5-6 many . 14
TGTGCTAGTGGTTTGGTTAAGGGAGGAGTCGCTGAAGCTTTCTTT CASGLVKGGVAEAFF TRBJ1-1 TRBV12-5 . . 15
TGCGCCAGCAGCCAAGATGTAGGCGCGGGGAATCAGCCCCAGCATTTT CASSQDVGAGNQPQHF TRBJ1-5 TRBV4-3 . . 16
TGTGCCAGCAGTAGATTAGGACAGGGGGAAGAGACCCAGTACTTC CASSRLGQGEETQYF TRBJ2-5 TRBV11-2 . TRBD1 15
TGTGCCAGCAGTTACTGGGGGACTAGCACCGGGGAGCTGTTTTTT CASSYWGTSTGELFF TRBJ2-2 TRBV6-5 many TRBD2 15
TGCGCCAGCAGCCTAGGAGGGACCCTCGGACAGCCCCAGCATTTT CASSLGGTLGQPQHF TRBJ1-5 TRBV5-1 few . 15
TGTGCCAGCAGTTTACAGCGGGACACCATATATTTT CASSLQRDTIYF TRBJ1-3 TRBV28 . . 12
TGTGCCAGCAGCCCCCGACAGGGGATCGATACGCAGTATTTT CASSPRQGIDTQYF TRBJ2-3 TRBV7-2 . TRBD1 14
TGTGCCAGCAGAAATCTAGGCGAGCAGTACTTC CASRNLGEQYF TRBJ2-7 TRBV12-3/TRBV12-4 few . 11
TGTGCCAGCAGCTTTGGGGCCCATCAGCCCCAGCATTTT CASSFGAHQPQHF TRBJ1-5 TRBV5-6 few . 13